Reported below is one TCR beta chain. No antigen is known for it. No base quality information exists; no much larger clone differs at one position. The data belong to a study of T-cell reconstitution after alpha-beta-depleted transplantation in children (dated by TCRdb to the mid-2010s). With regard to the full study: The study quantitatively tracked T-cell immune reconstitution after TCRalphabeta/CD19-depleted allogeneic hematopoietic cell transplantation in children using TCR repertoire profiling. Broader findings and caveats from the paper: In some patients, high TCRbeta diversity at day 60 was attributed to recipient T cells and intrathymic progenitors that had survived conditioning. The apparently early recovery of alphabetaT-cell counts about two months after transplant reportedly depended on only several hundred rapidly expanded clones that came from non-depleted graft cells. Over subsequent months, a decline in hyperexpanded clone frequencies was noted, and after one year, T-cell counts and TCRbeta diversity were mostly ascribed to newly produced T cells.

The germline V gene supplies CDR1 SGHTA and CDR2 FQGNSA. The junction shows trimming of 6 bases on V and 6 bases on J, and the gene matches do not reach 9 bases of it. Its CDR3 holds 15 amino acids, cysteine through phenylalanine. Just the 45-base CDR3 DNA is kept, in frame starting at base 1. This specimen's treatment or condition label, per the study, means: allogeneic hematopoietic cell transplantation with graft depleted of TCRalphabeta T cells and CD19 B cells. TCRalphabeta/CD19-depleted allogeneic hematopoietic cell grafts were given to the transplant recipients, all of whom were children. The protocol used for the library was PCR. The sequencing machine was an Illumina HiSeq 2500. TCR libraries were prepared with molecular barcoding, using unique molecular identifiers to normalize TCRbeta repertoire quantification. TCRdb took the public reads, trimmed them with fastp at Q25, ran MiXCR for clone calling and kept in-frame beta chains. Each CDR3 protein gets just one entry, which takes the most common genes and DNA from the rows behind it. The sample includes a few hundred thousand distinct CDR3 sequences, with 25% to 30% observed a single time. The ten largest clones represent 35% to 40% of the sample.

This chain is built from TRBV7-2 and TRBJ2-1; 9 bases in the middle match TRBD2. The sequencing used PBMCs, collected before TCRalphabeta/CD19-depleted stem cell transplant. This TCR was recovered from a boy under three years old with Wiskott-Aldrich syndrome, due to receive a stem cell transplant. The bases are TGTGCCAGCAGGGCTGACGGACTAGCGAGCAATGAGCAGTTCTTC. It specifies CASRADGLASNEQFF.